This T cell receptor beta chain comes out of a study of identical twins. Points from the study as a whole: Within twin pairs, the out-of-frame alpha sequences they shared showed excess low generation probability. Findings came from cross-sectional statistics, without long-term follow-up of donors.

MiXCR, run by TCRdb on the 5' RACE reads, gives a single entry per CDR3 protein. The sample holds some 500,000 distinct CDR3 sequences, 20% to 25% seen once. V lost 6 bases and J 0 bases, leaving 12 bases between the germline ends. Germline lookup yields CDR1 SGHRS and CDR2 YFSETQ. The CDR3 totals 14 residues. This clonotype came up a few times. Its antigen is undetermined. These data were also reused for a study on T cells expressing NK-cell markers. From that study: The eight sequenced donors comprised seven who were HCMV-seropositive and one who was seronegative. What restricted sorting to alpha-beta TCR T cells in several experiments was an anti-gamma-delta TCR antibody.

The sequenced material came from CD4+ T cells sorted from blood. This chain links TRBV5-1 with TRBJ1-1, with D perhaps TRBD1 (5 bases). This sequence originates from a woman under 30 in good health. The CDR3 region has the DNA TGCGCCAGCACCCCCGGCAGGGTGAACACTGAAGCTTTCTTT. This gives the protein CASTPGRVNTEAFF.